Following are 20 T cell receptor beta chains from one sample sequenced in a study of T cells after yellow fever vaccination. MiXCR was run by TCRdb on the 5' RACE reads, yielding one entry per CDR3 protein. The repertoire includes about 110,000 distinct CDR3 sequences, roughly 8.4% of them detected once, and about 25% sits in the top ten. The specimen was CD8+ T cells sorted from PBMCs, collected 45 days after the yellow fever booster vaccination. The receptors stem from a man aged 25 to 40 who received the YFV17D yellow fever vaccine.

This clonotype was detected many times. The chain has TRBV30 and TRBJ2-7; D uncertain. CDR1 is GTSNPN, CDR2 SVGIG, per germline (reference sequence). CDR3 length: 11 residues. Trimming cost V 1 base and J 6 bases, with 7 bases left between them. The CDR3: CAWSEGGEQYF. The CDR3 DNA sequence: TGTGCCTGGAGTGAGGGCGGCGAGCAGTACTTC.

This rearrangement joins TRBV12-3 or TRBV12-4 to TRBJ2-5; 10 bases fit TRBD2. V shed 5 bases and J 5 bases; nucleotides not matched to a gene: 17. The CDR3 spans 18 residues. In DNA, the CDR3 is TGTGCCAGCAGTCCGGGACTAGCGAGGAGCTCACCAACTGAGACCCAGTACTTC. Translation: CASSPGLARSSPTETQYF.

This clonotype was picked up many times. This sequence joins TRBV10-3 and TRBJ2-3; TRBD2 might be the D (6 bases). This CDR3 is 14 amino acids long. Germline CDR1 ENHRY, CDR2 SYGVKD. V lost 7 bases and J lost 0, with 11 bases in between. The DNA of the CDR3 is TGTGCCATCAAGCCTAGCGTAAGCACAGATACGCAGTATTTT. It yields the protein CAIKPSVSTDTQYF.

This clonotype was seen repeatedly, ten times or more. This chain joins TRBV24-1 and TRBJ1-4, with unresolved D. Germline V gives CDR1 KGHDR, CDR2 SFDVKD. With 1 base removed from V and 8 bases from J, the gap between germline ends came to 4 bases. CDR3 length equals 12 residues. The CDR3 sequence is CATSDFEEKLFF. CDR3 sequence (DNA): TGTGCCACCAGTGATTTTGAGGAAAAACTGTTTTTT.

This clonotype was detected many times. CDR3: CASSLAPSGENTGELFF. In nucleotides, the CDR3 is TGTGCCAGCAGCTTAGCTCCCAGCGGAGAGAACACCGGGGAGCTGTTTTTT. This chain joins TRBV11-2 and TRBJ2-2; D is perhaps TRBD2 (5 bases). Trimming removed 1 base at V and 1 base at J, with 13 bases between. CDR1 and CDR2 from the germline V gene are SGHAT and FQNNGV. The CDR3 sequence is 17 residues long.

In its sample, this clonotype was seen many times. The J gene is TRBJ2-1, the V gene TRBV4-1, with 12 bases matching TRBD2. The germline V gene encodes CDR1 MGHRA and CDR2 YSYEKL. The CDR3 loop spans 16 amino acids. Unmatched junction bases numbered 9, after V lost 4 bases and J lost 8 bases. The CDR3 spells CASSPLLAGGDDEQFF. CDR3 in DNA: TGCGCCAGCAGCCCTCTACTAGCGGGAGGTGACGATGAGCAGTTCTTC.

This clonotype was seen a few times. This chain joins TRBV7-9 and TRBJ2-1; tentatively, D is TRBD1 or TRBD2 (5 bases each). In germline, CDR1 is SEHNR, CDR2 FQNEAQ (reference sequence). V was clipped by 5 bases and J by 8 bases, with 13 bases between them. The CDR3 is made up of 13 amino acids. CDR3 in amino acids: CASSRDPRYEQFF. CDR3 nucleotide sequence: TGTGCCAGCAGCAGGGACCCGAGGTATGAGCAGTTCTTC. Complete variable domain (other parts from reference TRBV7-9 and TRBJ2-1): DTGVSQNPRHKITKRGQNVTFRCDPISEHNRLYWYRQTLGQGPEFLTYFQNEAQLEKSRLLSDRFSAERPKGSFSTLEIQRTEQGDSAMYLCASSRDPRYEQFFGPGTRLTVL.

This clonotype was observed at least ten times. This chain connects TRBV30 to TRBJ2-1, with TRBD2 matching 8 bases. The germline V gene has CDR1 GTSNPN and CDR2 SVGIG (reference sequence). The CDR3 loop spans 14 amino acids. Trimming removed 0 bases from V and 9 bases from J; junction bases left unmatched: 7. The chain's CDR3 is CAWSVSSGLGEQFF. As DNA, the CDR3 is TGTGCCTGGAGTGTATCTAGCGGGTTGGGTGAGCAGTTCTTC.

This clonotype was found many times. The chain uses TRBV29-1 and TRBJ2-3; a weak D match, TRBD2 (5 bases). The CDR3 sequence is 14 residues long. Trimming took off 7 bases at V and 2 bases at J, with 16 bases between the two ends. The V gene's germline CDR1 is SQVTM and CDR2 ANQGSEA. CDR3 coding DNA: TGCAGCGCCAACCGAGGGCGGTTCACAGATACGCAGTATTTT. It encodes CSANRGRFTDTQYF.

This clonotype was recorded at least ten times. The chain combines TRBV6-2 or TRBV6-3 with TRBJ2-3; no firm D call. CDR1 and CDR2 from the germline V gene are MNHEY and SVGEGT. V was clipped by 0 bases and J by 7 bases, with 2 bases between them. The CDR3 is made up of 11 amino acids. CDR3 sequence: CASSYSYTQYF. The CDR3 region has the DNA TGTGCCAGCAGTTACTCATATACGCAGTATTTT.

This clonotype was picked up many times. This chain connects TRBV12-3 or TRBV12-4 to TRBJ2-3; a possible D gene is TRBD2 (5 bases). There are 13 residues in the CDR3. V was clipped by 7 bases and J by 3 bases, with 11 bases between them. The CDR3 sequence is CASTPDFTDTQYF. Here the CDR3 DNA reads TGTGCCAGCACCCCGGACTTTACAGATACGCAGTATTTT.

In its sample, this clonotype was seen many times. The chain employs TRBV27 and TRBJ2-7, with 9 bases matching TRBD2. The CDR3 spans 15 residues. Trimming removed 1 base from V and 7 bases from J; junction bases left unmatched: 8. Germline V gene data show CDR1 as MNHEY and CDR2 as SMNVEV (reference sequence). CDR3 residues: CASSLLREGVGEQYF. The CDR3 DNA reads TGTGCCAGCAGTTTATTGCGGGAGGGCGTTGGGGAGCAGTACTTC.

In regard to this clonotype: A much larger clone is a single base away; this may be a read error. The chain carries TRBV28 and TRBJ2-5; D possibly matches TRBD1 or TRBD2 (6 bases each). The CDR3 is 16 amino acids. The germline gives CDR1 MDHEN, CDR2 SYDVKM. Between the trimmed V and J ends, which lost 2 bases and 7 bases, there was a span of 20 bases. The CDR3 protein is CASSLAVPGGRGTQYF. CDR3 nucleotides: TGTGCCAGCAGTTTAGCTGTGCCCGGGGGCCGGGGGACCCAGTACTTC.

This clonotype has at least ten counts. This sequence joins TRBV6-2 or TRBV6-3 and TRBJ2-1; D uncertain. The germline V gene encodes CDR1 MNHEY and CDR2 SVGEGT. Trimming removed 0 bases from V and 0 bases from J, with 9 bases in between. The CDR3 sequence is 16 residues long. This CDR3 is CASSYSATGSYNEQFF. The CDR3 region has the DNA TGTGCCAGCAGTTACTCTGCGACTGGCTCCTACAATGAGCAGTTCTTC.

This clonotype occurred many times. The chain carries TRBV28 and TRBJ1-1, with TRBD1 matching over 9 bases. Germline V lookup: CDR1 MDHEN, CDR2 SYDVKM. Trimming removed 1 base from V and 5 bases from J; junction bases left unmatched: 8. The CDR3 has 16 amino acids. The CDR3 is CASSLLNTGGGTEAFF. The CDR3 coding sequence is TGTGCCAGCAGTTTATTGAATACAGGGGGCGGAACTGAAGCTTTCTTT.

This clonotype was recorded many times. The J gene is TRBJ2-4, the V gene TRBV18, with D uncertain. There are 15 residues in the CDR3. Looked up from germline, CDR1 is KGHSH and CDR2 is LQKENI. V lost 6 bases and J 1 base, leaving 13 bases between the germline ends. In nucleotides, the CDR3 is TGTGCCAGCTCCCCCCAGGATCTCGCCAAAAACATTCAGTACTTC. Encoded protein: CASSPQDLAKNIQYF.

This clonotype was observed many times. The chain couples TRBV7-6 to TRBJ2-1; 8 bases match TRBD2. V was pared by 1 base and J by 0 bases, with 2 bases of the junction left unmatched. This CDR3 region has 16 residues. CDR1 and CDR2 (germline): SGHVS, FNYEAQ. The CDR3 region is CASSLVSGSSYNEQFF. As DNA, the CDR3 is TGTGCCAGCAGCTTAGTGAGCGGGAGCTCCTACAATGAGCAGTTCTTC.

The chain links TRBV20-1 to TRBJ2-2; either TRBD1 or TRBD2 may fit D (5 bases each). Trimming shortened V by 4 bases and J by 7 bases, and 10 bases separated the two germline ends. Per germline, CDR1 DFQATT and CDR2 SNEGSKA (reference sequence). This CDR3 spans 12 amino acids. The CDR3 sequence: CSATGTGGELFF. The DNA of the CDR3 is TGCAGTGCTACAGGGACCGGCGGGGAGCTGTTTTTT.

This clonotype was observed at least ten times. DNA of the CDR3: TGTGCCAGCAGTGACGGACAGGGGACTGAAGCTTTCTTT. It yields the protein CASSDGQGTEAFF. The J gene is TRBJ1-1, the V gene TRBV2; 9 nucleotides align to TRBD1. The CDR3 runs to 13 residues. Germline values: CDR1 SNHLY, CDR2 FYNNEI. J was trimmed by 5 bases and V by 3 bases; bases with no gene match: 1.

This clonotype was seen repeatedly, ten times or more. The chain uses TRBV7-9 and TRBJ2-1; 10 nucleotides line up with TRBD2. The CDR3 is made up of 16 amino acids. Trimming at V came to 4 bases and at J to 6 bases, leaving 9 bases not matched to a gene. Germline V CDR1 and CDR2: SEHNR, FQNEAQ (reference sequence). The CDR3 nucleotides read TGTGCCAGCAGCTCCCCTCTAGCGGGAGTCGGCAATGAGCAGTTCTTC. This gives the protein CASSSPLAGVGNEQFF.